These T cell receptor beta chains were read from a single sample in a study of Ad26.COV2.S vaccination and SARS-CoV-2 variants. Sequenced by immunoSEQ multiplex PCR; TCRdb stores in-frame clones only, minus some. The sample holds fewer than 900,000 clones, roughly nine tenths seen once. Sequencing was performed on peripheral blood, taken in a trial of Ad26.COV2.S vaccine versus placebo. The source of these receptors is a person aged 18-60 years who received the Ad26.COV2.S COVID-19 vaccine or a placebo. Each CDR3 is given with its conserved first and last residue. D genes are given only for firm matches. Expanded clones get a size class; other rows say once, few or many, or leave the size out.

D gene | clone size | J gene | V gene | CDR3 DNA | CDR3 protein
TRBD2 | . | TRBJ2-2 | TRBV10-2 | TGCGCCAGCGGACTAGTGAACACCGGGGAGCTGTTTTTT | CASGLVNTGELFF
. | . | TRBJ1-5 | TRBV12-3/TRBV12-4 | TGTGCCAGCACCTGGAGGCTCAATCAGCCCCAGCATTTT | CASTWRLNQPQHF
. | . | TRBJ1-1 | TRBV7-2 | TGTGCCAGCAGCCCCAAAAGGGTCTTT | CASSPKRVF
TRBD2 | . | TRBJ2-5 | TRBV5-4 | TGTGCCAGCAGCTCGGGACTAGCGGAAGAGACCCAGTACTTC | CASSSGLAEETQYF
. | . | TRBJ2-1 | TRBV5-6 | TGTGCCAGCAGCTTGGGACAGGAGCACTACAATGAGCAGTTCTTC | CASSLGQEHYNEQFF
. | . | TRBJ2-4 | TRBV6-5 | TGTGCCAGCTCCCACGGGACGGAAAAAAACATTCAGTACTTC | CASSHGTEKNIQYF
. | . | TRBJ2-1 | TRBV5-1 | TGCGCCAGCAGCACCCAGGGGTACAATGAGCAGTTCTTC | CASSTQGYNEQFF
. | . | TRBJ2-7 | TRBV5-1 | TGCGCCAGCAGCCCAGCGGGTTCCTACGAGCAGTACTTC | CASSPAGSYEQYF
TRBD2 | . | TRBJ2-1 | TRBV7-2 | TGTGCCAGCAGCAACTCGGGACTAGCGGGACGGGGTGAGCAGTTCTTC | CASSNSGLAGRGEQFF
TRBD1 | . | TRBJ2-7 | TRBV5-1 | TGCGCCAGCAGCTTGGGTGGGACACAGGGGTACGAGCAGTACTTC | CASSLGGTQGYEQYF
. | . | TRBJ1-4 | TRBV29-1 | TGCAGCGTTGAAGATCCCTGGCAGTCGGAAAAACTGTTTTTT | CSVEDPWQSEKLFF
. | . | TRBJ2-1 | TRBV6-2/TRBV6-3 | TGTGCCAGCAGCTCCGGTCCCGCGGGTGAGCAGTTCTTC | CASSSGPAGEQFF
. | few | TRBJ2-7 | TRBV30 | TGTGCCGTATCGCACGGGGGCGAGTACGAGCAGTACTTC | CAVSHGGEYEQYF
. | few | TRBJ2-5 | TRBV6-5 | TGTGCCAGCAGACCATGGGGGTACCAAGAGACCCAGTACTTC | CASRPWGYQETQYF
TRBD1 | . | TRBJ1-1 | TRBV30 | TGTGCCTGTCCTCGAAGACAGGGACTCCGCACTGAAGCTTTCTTT | CACPRRQGLRTEAFF
TRBD2 | . | TRBJ2-3 | TRBV27 | TGTGCATCGGGGGGACCCAGCACAGATACGCAGTATTTT | CASGGPSTDTQYF
. | . | TRBJ1-5 | TRBV15 | TGTGCCACCAGCAGAGACGGGGGAGGTACTCAGCCCCAGCATTTT | CATSRDGGGTQPQHF
. | . | TRBJ2-3 | TRBV29-1 | TGCAGCGTTGAGGGTGGTCGTAGCACAGATACGCAGTATTTT | CSVEGGRSTDTQYF
. | . | TRBJ1-5 | TRBV4-1 | TGCGCCAGCAGCCAAGGTGAGAATCAGCCCCAGCATTTT | CASSQGENQPQHF
. | . | TRBJ2-3 | TRBV30 | TGTGCCTGGAGTTCCGGGACATCCACAGATACGCAGTATTTT | CAWSSGTSTDTQYF
TRBD2 | . | TRBJ2-5 | TRBV7-3 | TGTGCCAGCAGCCCAAGGGGCGGGGGGCAAGAGACCCAGTACTTC | CASSPRGGGQETQYF
. | once | TRBJ2-3 | TRBV7-2 | TGTGCCAGCAGACCCCCGGGACTGGGCACAGATACGCAGTATTTT | CASRPPGLGTDTQYF
. | . | TRBJ2-5 | TRBV2 | TGTGCCAGCAGTACCCGGACCGGACAAGAGACCCAGTACTTC | CASSTRTGQETQYF
. | few | TRBJ2-1 | TRBV7-3 | TGTGCCAGCAGCTTAGAACTGACCTGGCATGAGCAGTTCTTC | CASSLELTWHEQFF
. | . | TRBJ1-5 | TRBV7-9 | TGTGCCAGCAGCTTATCTATCCCTACAGGGATGCAGCCCCAGCATTTT | CASSLSIPTGMQPQHF
. | . | TRBJ2-7 | TRBV12-3/TRBV12-4 | TGTGCCAGCAGTGCGGACGACGAGCAGTACTTC | CASSADDEQYF
. | . | TRBJ1-2 | TRBV13 | TGTGCCAGCAGCCGTTGGGGCAGCTCTAACTATGGCTACACCTTC | CASSRWGSSNYGYTF
TRBD1 | . | TRBJ1-5 | TRBV30 | TGTGCCTGGGCCCGGGACAGGGACTATCAGCCCCAGCATTTT | CAWARDRDYQPQHF
. | . | TRBJ1-5 | TRBV27 | TGTGCCAGCAGTTATGGGGGACAAAATCAGCCCCAGCATTTT | CASSYGGQNQPQHF
. | . | TRBJ1-5 | TRBV7-2 | TGTGCCAGCAGCAGACAGGCGACCAGCAATCAGCCCCAGCATTTT | CASSRQATSNQPQHF
. | . | TRBJ1-3 | TRBV24-1 | TGTGCCACCAGTGATTCCAACTCGCCGAGGAGCGCTGGAAACACCATATATTTT | CATSDSNSPRSAGNTIYF
. | . | TRBJ2-1 | TRBV7-8 | TGTGCCAGCAGCCCCCGACTGGGCAATGAGCAGTTCTTC | CASSPRLGNEQFF
. | . | TRBJ2-3 | TRBV5-1 | TGCGCCAGCAGCCCTAATCCTGGCGGTCGCACAGATACGCAGTATTTT | CASSPNPGGRTDTQYF
. | once | TRBJ1-2 | TRBV5-6 | TGTGCCAGCAGCTTGGAGGGGATCTATGGCTACACCTTC | CASSLEGIYGYTF
. | . | TRBJ1-1 | TRBV6-5 | TGTGCCAGCAGTTACTCGGGTTTTCCCACTGAAGCTTTCTTT | CASSYSGFPTEAFF
. | . | TRBJ2-7 | TRBV20-1 | TGCAGTGCTAGTAGCGGCTCTAGCTACGAGCAGTACTTC | CSASSGSSYEQYF
. | . | TRBJ1-1 | TRBV19 | TGTGCCAGTAGGGGGCCAGCAAACGCTTTCTTT | CASRGPANAFF